This entry is about one T cell receptor beta chain. Its antigen is as yet unknown. The sample is drawn from a study of beta chain features in type 1 diabetes. Study-level findings and limits: All four CD4+ subsets of Type 1 diabetes patients contained TCRB CDR3s that were moderately but significantly shorter. More deletions and fewer insertions at VDJ junctions were found in patients with type 1 diabetes. PCR might show a preference for shorter templates, equally across patients and controls.

What was sequenced were expressed TCRB transcripts, since all of the isolated RNA had been reverse transcribed. Clones were read by immunoSEQ multiplex PCR, and TCRdb kept only the in-frame ones, dropping some. The sample has around 25,000 clones; 68% are singletons. The germline V gene encodes CDR1 SGHTA and CDR2 FQGNSA. The CDR3 runs 13 residues. V dropped 0 bases and J dropped 2 bases, with 4 bases sitting between them. Sorting with CD45RO/CCR7/CD25/CD127/CD95/CD27 yielded naive, central memory, regulatory and stem-like memory CD4+ cells. The chain carries TRBV7-2 and TRBJ1-2; no clear D. This TCR derives from a woman aged 40 to 49 with type 1 diabetes. The specimen was stem cell memory CD4+ T cells from blood. The CDR3 nucleotides are TGTGCCAGCAGCTTAGCTCAGAACTATGGCTACACCTTC. This sequence encodes CASSLAQNYGYTF.